This T cell receptor beta chain was sequenced during a study of CD8+CD57+ T cells in acquired aplastic anemia. Study summary: An average of 3.2 ug of DNA was obtained from sorted CD4+ and CD8+ cells.

The germline CDR1 and CDR2 sequences are SGHRS and YFSETQ. The CDR3 is 11 residues long. Trimming removed 6 bases from V and 1 base from J, with 4 bases in between. Genomic DNA templated the TCR beta VDJ and CDR3 profiling. TCRdb analysed the reads with MiXCR anew, one entry per CDR3 protein. The table includes over 250,000 distinct CDR3 sequences, 56% detected once. General observations from the study: There were fewer than 35 CD8+ CDR3 sequences that occurred in both patients and controls.

By flow cytometry, patients selected for sequencing had shown an expansion of CD8+CD57+ cells. Acquired aplastic anemia of severe grade affected all patients. Prior therapy had not been administered to any patient at the time of blood sampling. In the case of this clonotype: Its antigen remains unidentified.

This TCR derives from a human donor with aplastic anemia. Material: sorted CD4+, CD8+, or CD8+CD57+ T cells (not recorded which) from PBMCs. V gene TRBV5-1 combines with J gene TRBJ2-5; D ambiguous. CDR3 in DNA: TGCGCCAGCAAAATCCAAGAGACCCAGTACTTC. Amino acids: CASKIQETQYF. The full variable domain, with the rest looked up from reference TRBV5-1 and TRBJ2-5, is KAGVTQTPRYLIKTRGQQVTLSCSPISGHRSVSWYQQTPGQGLQFLFEYFSETQRNKGNFPGRFSGRQFSNSRSEMNVSTLELGDSALYLCASKIQETQYFGPGTRLLVL.